This passage covers 6 T cell receptor beta chains from one sample sequenced in a study of neoadjuvant anti-PD-1 for oral cavity cancer. Clones were sequenced by immunoSEQ multiplex PCR, and TCRdb holds only the in-frame ones, with some missing. Of 15,000 to 20,000 clones listed, approximately 61% are singletons. This specimen consisted of PBMCs, obtained before nivolumab (anti-PD-1) treatment. All receptors derive from a person between 35 and 79 years old with oral cavity squamous cell carcinoma.

The rearrangement links TRBV2 to TRBJ2-1; D might be TRBD1 (6 bases). This CDR3 comprises 12 residues. Germline V CDR1 and CDR2: SNHLY, FYNNEI. Between the trimmed V and J ends, which lost 11 bases and 7 bases, there was a span of 15 bases. The CDR3 bases are TGTGCCGCCTCACGAGGGGGAAATGAGCAGTTCTTC. Translated, it gives CAASRGGNEQFF.

The gene calls are TRBV5-4 and TRBJ1-3; D possibly corresponds to TRBD1 (5 bases). Germline loops: CDR1 SGHNT, CDR2 YYREEE (reference sequence). Deletions cut 4 bases from V and 8 bases from J, with 19 bases between. The CDR3 consists of 15 residues. For the CDR3, the DNA is TGTGCCAGCAGCCATTGGGACGCCTCCGTCCACACCATATATTTT. Amino acids: CASSHWDASVHTIYF.

This chain uses TRBV5-4 with TRBJ2-7; D remains unclear. Trimming left V 6 bases short and J 3 bases short, with 13 bases between. Germline V CDR1 and CDR2: SGHNT, YYREEE (reference sequence). The CDR3 runs 13 residues. The CDR3 reads CASTEDTSYEQYF. The CDR3, as DNA: TGTGCCAGCACGGAAGACACGAGCTACGAGCAGTACTTC.

J is TRBJ1-1 and V is TRBV9; 10 bases fit TRBD1. The CDR3 is 15 residues long. Germline CDR1 reads SGDLS; CDR2 reads YYNGEE. Trimming took 2 bases from V and 2 from J; bases not matched to a gene: 3. The CDR3 loop is CASSVQTGGNTEAFF. The CDR3, as DNA: TGTGCCAGCAGCGTTCAGACAGGGGGCAACACTGAAGCTTTCTTT.

The rearrangement joins TRBV2 to TRBJ2-1; 9 bases match TRBD1. This CDR3 contains 15 residues. Germline lookup yields CDR1 SNHLY and CDR2 FYNNEI. The V segment lost 4 bases and the J segment 1 base; nucleotides outside the gene matches: 2. CDR3 bases: TGTGCCAGCAGTGGAGGACAGGGGTCCTACAATGAGCAGTTCTTC. This translates into CASSGGQGSYNEQFF.

The J gene is TRBJ2-1, the V gene TRBV6-6; 8 bases are a match to TRBD2. Trimming cost V 8 bases and J 0 bases; bases outside gene matches: 3. There are 14 residues in the CDR3. Germline assignment: CDR1 MNHNY and CDR2 SVGAGI (reference sequence). The CDR3 sequence is CASESGSSYNEQFF. The CDR3 coding sequence is TGTGCCAGCGAGAGCGGGAGCTCCTACAATGAGCAGTTCTTC.